This TCR beta chain derives from a study of T cell responses to AZD1222 COVID-19 vaccine. Whole-study results and caveats: The study found Spike-specific TCR breadth and depth rose after two AZD1222 doses. All repertoire sampling was performed exclusively after the peak T cell response. Reports indicate that nearly half of spike-specific TCRs are directed at unmutated variant regions.

As concerns this clone: The antigen is unknown.

The CDR3 loop spans 13 amino acids. The germline V and J ends were trimmed by 7 bases and 4 bases, with 11 bases remaining between them. The V gene's germline CDR1 is SNHLY and CDR2 FYNNEI. Sequencing was performed with immunoSEQ multiplex PCR; in TCRdb, only in-frame clones are kept and a portion is missing. The table records some 99,000 clones, roughly 90% of them present only once. Sequences were derived from peripheral blood, sampled 28 days after the second AZD1222 dose. This chain joins TRBV2 and TRBJ2-1, with a weak D call TRBD2 (6 bases). This sequence originates from an adult who received the AZD1222 COVID-19 vaccine. The CDR3 coding sequence is TGTGCCAGCACTTGGGGGGTGTACAATGAGCAGTTCTTC. Residues: CASTWGVYNEQFF.